This T cell receptor beta chain was observed in a study of CD8+ T cells in alopecia areata. Study-wide background: It was oral tofacitinib, at 5 to 10 mg twice daily, that treated patients received.

V lost 0 bases to trimming and J lost 0 bases, with 8 bases between them. Germline CDR1 and CDR2: LGHNA and YSLEER. The CDR3 consists of 15 residues. RNA, once extracted, was reverse transcribed into cDNA for use as the sequencing template. The repertoire was sequenced with immunoSEQ multiplex PCR; TCRdb's copy has only in-frame clones and lacks some. The table has roughly 130,000 clones, 45% to 60% seen once; the top ten hold roughly 4.3%. The chain couples TRBV4-3 to TRBJ1-2, with no clear D. This receptor was obtained from a human donor with alopecia areata. The sample in question was CD4+ T cells sorted from blood, obtained at week 0. The CDR3 loop reads CASSQEVGTNYGYTF. CDR3 in DNA: TGCGCCAGCAGCCAAGAAGTGGGGACTAACTATGGCTACACCTTC.